This T cell receptor (beta chain) derives from a study of beta chain features in type 1 diabetes (dated by TCRdb to the late 2010s). General notes on the study: Patients and healthy donors did not differ in mean age, gender distribution, total cell number or subset yield. The study compared the TCRB repertoires of sorted circulating CD4+ T cell subsets in recently diagnosed type 1 diabetes patients with those in matched healthy donors. A total of 107,917,701 sorted cells were examined across all samples, and the number of cells per subset was strongly correlated with RNA yield. Whereas all 30 or so donors provided naive and central memory subsets, regulatory and stem cell-like memory subsets were isolated from just 8 patients and roughly eight healthy donors. General findings and caveats noted by the study authors: Naive, central memory and regulatory TCRB repertoires appeared to be more similar among patients than among healthy donors. PCR may preferentially amplify shorter templates, but because patient and control samples were amplified and corrected together, any resulting skew would affect both groups equally. HLA sub-analyses involved small numbers of individuals, so any influence of HLA type on TCRB rearrangement remained unresolved. Sequencing cDNA rather than genomic DNA could over-represent highly expressing activated cells, although activation and CD3 levels did not differ between groups. A moderate but significant shortening of TCRB CDR3 length was observed in type 1 diabetes patients in all four CD4+ subsets. At VDJ recombination sites, type 1 diabetes patients had fewer insertions and more deleted nucleotides, which implies abnormalities in thymic rearrangement.

The germline V gene gives CDR1 as SGHDN and CDR2 as FVKESK. Including cysteine and phenylalanine, the CDR3 has 12 amino acids. CDR3 DNA only is kept here, 36 bases in frame from base 1. Trimming costs V 3 bases and J 6 bases, and their ends lie 8 bases apart. Remarks on this clone: The specificity of this receptor is unknown. No much larger clone exists at a distance of one base, and base qualities are not known.

The entire amount of isolated RNA was reverse transcribed using the High Capacity cDNA Reverse Transcription Kit, so the sequenced TCRB transcripts were expressed ones. Deep immunoSEQ sequencing was applied to naive, central memory and regulatory T cell samples, giving an average of roughly 3.5 million total reads per sample. Sorted cells were lysed in RLT buffer, and RNA was extracted using DNase-treated RNeasy Micro or Mini kits according to cell number. To prevent cross-contamination, each cell subset was processed individually, whereas patient and healthy donor samples were processed jointly. Using the immunoSEQ multiplex PCR, TCRB sequences were amplified from cDNA into 87-bp fragments spanning the CDR3 region. Amplicons were sequenced on the Illumina HiSeq platform. In the original analysis: Synthetic template baselines were used to correct PCR bias computationally, reads within Hamming distance 2 were collapsed together, and singletons that could not be merged were discarded. By aligning reads against IMGT, V, D and J genes, CDR3 length, and insertions or deletions at six rearrangement sites were assigned. Within each subset, clonotype counts were normalized to the number of sorted cells before true diversity and Gini coefficients were calculated with the tcR R package. The overlap coefficient, calculated on TCRB nucleotide sequences, was used to measure repertoire sharing. Out-of-frame TCRB sequences from naive cells were analyzed to stand in for the pre-selection repertoire. In its TCRdb copy, this immuneACCESS table keeps in-frame sequences only and misses some clones. Where compared with another copy, unresolved V genes explain less than half of these, and the others have no known cause. Clonal size and the V and J genes are those of that table, whereas D and trimming came from the DNA. A total of roughly 150,000 clones appear in this sample, more than 60% of them only once. The ten biggest clones cover under 0.1% of the sample.

Each donor gave one peripheral blood draw, averaging approximately 110 mL, which was collected into heparinised tubes. A BD FACSAria II was used to sort naive, central memory, regulatory and stem cell-like memory CD4+ T cells with a panel that included CD45RO, CCR7, CD25, CD127, CD95 and CD27. All sorted populations exceeded 95% purity. PBMCs were separated immediately by Lymphoprep density gradient centrifugation and were stained directly, without being cultured. Samples were stained and sorted in pairs, with one healthy donor and one patient per experiment, so that batch effects were minimized. The sample comprised naive CD4+ T cells from blood. The cell subset or site label of this sample denotes: true naive CD4+ T cells. This sequence originates from a man aged 30 to 45 with type 1 diabetes. The sequence links TRBV14 to TRBJ2-5; tentative D gene TRBD2, with 5 bases matching. The nucleotides read TGTGCCAGCAGCCACGGGGTGAAGACCCAGTACTTC. Its protein is CASSHGVKTQYF.